These 21 T cell receptor beta chains came from one sample sequenced in a study of shared clonotypes between healthy human individuals. Measured with immunoSEQ multiplex PCR; TCRdb has only the in-frame clones, and not every one. Here the sample spans fewer than 2.5 million clones, 93% being singletons. The sample comprised naive CD4+ T cells from PBMCs. Stated subset: CD45RA+ positively selected. The receptors derive from a man aged 18 to 29 in good health. Some clones in this sample may be carry-over from other donors' samples.

The chain links TRBV18 to TRBJ2-2; 7 positions match TRBD2. The V gene end was trimmed by 4 bases and the J gene end by 0 bases; junction bases not matched to a gene: 5. Germline CDR1 and CDR2: KGHSH and LQKENI. The CDR3 is 16 amino acids. CDR3: CASSLNGLANTGELFF. CDR3 bases: TGTGCCAGCTCACTCAACGGACTAGCGAACACCGGGGAGCTGTTTTTT. Based on the CDR3 plus reference TRBV18 and TRBJ2-2, the full variable domain is NAGVMQNPRHLVRRRGQEARLRCSPMKGHSHVYWYRQLPEEGLKFMVYLQKENIIDESGMPKERFSAEFPKEGPSILRIQQVVRGDSAAYFCASSLNGLANTGELFFGEGSRLTVL.

The chain joins TRBV2 to TRBJ1-1, with D possibly being TRBD1 (6 bases). V was clipped by 4 bases and J by 11 bases, with 11 bases between them. The CDR3 has 11 residues. Germline CDR1 reads SNHLY; CDR2 reads FYNNEI. CDR3 bases: TGTGCCAGCAGTGCAGGGGTCGGGGCTTTCTTT. This sequence encodes CASSAGVGAFF. The full variable domain, its missing parts supplied by reference TRBV2 and TRBJ1-1, is EPEVTQTPSHQVTQMGQEVILRCVPISNHLYFYWYRQILGQKVEFLVSFYNNEISEKSEIFDDQFSVERPDGSNFTLKIRSTKLEDSAMYFCASSAGVGAFFGQGTRLTVV.

The V and J genes are TRBV19 and TRBJ1-1, with D perhaps TRBD1 (6 bases). The V end was cut by 5 bases, the J end by 0 bases, with 19 bases between. Germline values: CDR1 LNHDA, CDR2 SQIVND (reference sequence). The CDR3 sequence is 17 residues long. The CDR3 nucleotides read TGTGCCAGTAGTCGGGACACATACACTTACGTGAACACTGAAGCTTTCTTT. Translated, it gives CASSRDTYTYVNTEAFF.

The genes are TRBV18 and TRBJ1-1; tentatively, D is TRBD1 (6 bases). The germline V gene has CDR1 KGHSH and CDR2 LQKENI. The CDR3 runs to 16 residues. The germline V and J ends were trimmed by 2 bases and 1 base, with 14 bases remaining between them. The CDR3 here is CASSPIQGPTNTEAFF. As DNA, the CDR3 is TGTGCCAGCTCACCAATCCAGGGGCCAACGAACACTGAAGCTTTCTTT.

The chain joins TRBV2 to TRBJ1-2; tentatively, D is TRBD1 (5 bases). The CDR3 runs to 13 residues. Trimming shortened V by 4 bases and J by 9 bases, and 15 bases separated the two germline ends. CDR1 and CDR2 from the germline V gene are SNHLY and FYNNEI. The CDR3: CASSGRDRVRYTF. As DNA, the CDR3 is TGTGCCAGCAGTGGCCGGGACCGCGTCCGCTACACCTTC.

This clone was seen just once. The chain's CDR3 is CASSLGAMRGEETQYF. CDR3 bases: TGTGCCAGCAGCTTAGGGGCGATGCGGGGGGAAGAGACCCAGTACTTC. The chain employs TRBV11-2 and TRBJ2-5; TRBD2 agrees at 8 bases. The CDR3 consists of 16 residues. In germline, CDR1 is SGHAT, CDR2 FQNNGV. Unmatched junction bases numbered 7, after V lost 1 base and J lost 3 bases.

The J gene is TRBJ2-7, the V gene TRBV5-1, with D unclear. Germline V gene sequence: CDR1 SGHRS, CDR2 YFSETQ. The CDR3 loop spans 15 amino acids. V was trimmed by 1 base and J by 2 bases, leaving 13 bases between them. CDR3 loop: CASSLSSGFPYEQYF. Here the CDR3 DNA reads TGCGCCAGCAGCTTGTCGTCTGGGTTCCCCTACGAGCAGTACTTC.

J is TRBJ2-3 and V is TRBV5-6, with D possibly matching TRBD2 (5 bases). The CDR3 has 17 amino acids. V lost 4 bases and J 4 bases, leaving 22 bases between the germline ends. Per germline, CDR1 SGHDT and CDR2 YYEEEE. CDR3 region: CASSPPFSGSRSDTQYF. CDR3 bases: TGTGCCAGCAGCCCCCCATTTAGTGGGAGTAGATCAGATACGCAGTATTTT.

This sequence joins TRBV5-5 and TRBJ2-1, with D perhaps TRBD2 (5 bases). The CDR3 spans 14 residues. V was shortened by 8 bases and J by 4 bases, with 16 bases between the two germline ends. In germline, CDR1 is SGHKS, CDR2 YYEKEE (reference sequence). The CDR3 coding sequence is TGTGCCAGTGGGTCGGCATCGGGGTACAATGAGCAGTTCTTC. Protein sequence: CASGSASGYNEQFF.

V and J are TRBV28 and TRBJ1-2, with no clear D. The CDR3 sequence is 16 residues long. The V end was cut by 5 bases, the J end by 0 bases, with 16 bases between. Germline V gives CDR1 MDHEN, CDR2 SYDVKM. The CDR3 DNA follows: TGTGCCAGCAGTCCCATCGATCAGACTCCTAACTATGGCTACACCTTC. Its protein is CASSPIDQTPNYGYTF.

The chain has TRBV27 and TRBJ2-7; D is perhaps TRBD2 (5 bases). Trimming cost V 0 bases and J 2 bases, with 11 bases left between them. Germline V gene data show CDR1 as MNHEY and CDR2 as SMNVEV (reference sequence). This CDR3 region has 15 residues. The CDR3 reads CASSLSAAGAYEQYF. CDR3 nucleotide sequence: TGTGCCAGCAGTTTATCGGCGGCCGGGGCCTACGAGCAGTACTTC.

The chain links TRBV28 to TRBJ2-1, with 12 positions matching TRBD2. The CDR3 totals 15 residues. Germline CDR1 MDHEN, CDR2 SYDVKM. V lost 5 bases to trimming and J lost 5 bases; unmatched junction nucleotides: 4. CDR3 sequence: CASSPSGRGNNEQFF. Here the CDR3 DNA reads TGTGCCAGCAGTCCTAGCGGGAGGGGTAACAATGAGCAGTTCTTC.

This chain connects TRBV11-2 to TRBJ2-1; 8 bases are a match to TRBD2. This CDR3 region has 16 residues. The germline V gene has CDR1 SGHAT and CDR2 FQNNGV. V lost 1 base, J lost 4 bases, and 6 bases stayed unmatched. CDR3 DNA sequence: TGTGCCAGCAGCTTAGTGCGGGGGGCAAGATACAATGAGCAGTTCTTC. It translates to CASSLVRGARYNEQFF.

The DNA of the CDR3 is TGTGCCAGCAGCTTAGATCTAAGCGGGGTTCGACTTTACGAGCAGTACTTC. Translated: CASSLDLSGVRLYEQYF. This chain links TRBV11-2 with TRBJ2-7; 7 nucleotides match TRBD2. V lost 0 bases, J lost 4 bases, and 12 bases stayed unmatched. The CDR3 length is 17 residues. Germline V CDR1 and CDR2: SGHAT, FQNNGV.

V gene TRBV7-3 combines with J gene TRBJ2-3; D call uncertain. Trimming took off 5 bases at V and 4 bases at J, with 10 bases between the two ends. The CDR3 covers 13 residues. CDR1 is SGHTA and CDR2 is FQGTGA in the germline V gene. CDR3 nucleotide sequence: TGTGCCAGCAGCCCAACTTGGGCAGATACGCAGTATTTT. This encodes CASSPTWADTQYF.

The chain uses TRBV29-1 and TRBJ2-1; 12 bases align to TRBD2. V gave up 7 bases and J gave up 5 bases; unmatched junction bases: 15. The CDR3 covers 17 residues. CDR1 is SQVTM, CDR2 ANQGSEA, per germline. The CDR3 is CSGTTLILAGGHNEQFF. The CDR3 DNA follows: TGCAGCGGGACCACCCTAATACTAGCGGGAGGCCACAATGAGCAGTTCTTC.

CDR3 residues: CASSFPGGETQYF. The DNA of the CDR3 is TGTGCCAGCAGCTTCCCCGGCGGAGAGACCCAGTACTTC. The J gene is TRBJ2-5, the V gene TRBV5-5, with D hard to call. Germline values: CDR1 SGHKS, CDR2 YYEKEE (reference sequence). The V and J ends lost 2 bases and 4 bases respectively, with 9 bases between them. The length of the CDR3 is 13 residues.

As for this clone: The same CDR3 can be traced to other DNA sequences in this sample. The chain links TRBV28 to TRBJ1-4; no clear D gene. Trimming removed 8 bases from V and 4 bases from J, with 8 bases in between. Germline V gene data show CDR1 as MDHEN and CDR2 as SYDVKM. The CDR3 consists of 12 residues. The CDR3 bases are TGTGCCAGCCGACTGGGTAATGAAAAACTGTTTTTT. As protein: CASRLGNEKLFF. The whole variable domain, remainder taken from reference TRBV28 and TRBJ1-4, is DVKVTQSSRYLVKRTGEKVFLECVQDMDHENMFWYRQDPGLGLRLIYFSYDVKMKEKGDIPEGYSVSREKKERFSLILESASTNQTSMYLCASRLGNEKLFFGSGTQLSVL.

The rearrangement links TRBV11-2 to TRBJ2-7, with D uncertain. The CDR3 runs to 15 residues. V was shortened by 3 bases and J by 7 bases, with 19 bases between the two germline ends. Germline values: CDR1 SGHAT, CDR2 FQNNGV. CDR3 residues: CASSLSGPEILEQYF. In DNA, the CDR3 is TGTGCCAGCAGCTTGTCCGGGCCGGAGATTTTGGAGCAGTACTTC. The variable domain in full, with the rest retrieved from reference TRBV11-2 and TRBJ2-7, is EAGVAQSPRYKIIEKRQSVAFWCNPISGHATLYWYQQILGQGPKLLIQFQNNGVVDDSQLPKDRFSAERLKGVDSTLKIQPAKLEDSAVYLCASSLSGPEILEQYFGPGTRLTVT.

J is TRBJ1-4 and V is TRBV7-9; D is ambiguous. The CDR3 is made up of 15 amino acids. Germline V gene lookup returns CDR1 SEHNR and CDR2 FQNEAQ (reference sequence). Trimming pared 1 base from V and 4 bases from J, leaving 10 bases between. The CDR3 sequence is CASSLGRGFNEKLFF. CDR3 in DNA: TGTGCCAGCAGCTTAGGGCGCGGGTTTAATGAAAAACTGTTTTTT. Full variable domain (outside the CDR3, taken from reference TRBV7-9 and TRBJ1-4): DTGVSQNPRHKITKRGQNVTFRCDPISEHNRLYWYRQTLGQGPEFLTYFQNEAQLEKSRLLSDRFSAERPKGSFSTLEIQRTEQGDSAMYLCASSLGRGFNEKLFFGSGTQLSVL.

The V call is TRBV11-3, the J call TRBJ2-1; 11 bases line up with TRBD2. Per germline, CDR1 SGHNT and CDR2 YENEEA. Losses at the gene ends were 2 bases for V and 5 bases for J; bases not matched to a gene: 8. The CDR3 runs to 17 residues. The CDR3 DNA reads as TGTGCCAGCAGCTTACGGGTTGGTAGCGGGAGGGACAATGAGCAGTTCTTC. Translating it yields CASSLRVGSGRDNEQFF.